This T cell receptor beta chain originates from a study of cytomegalovirus exposure and HLA in healthy donors. Study-level findings and limits: Most TCR sequences were seen very rarely across donors, but some public TCRs occurred in many.

V trimming: 0 bases; J trimming: 2 bases; junction bases outside the gene matches: 2. Germline V gene lookup returns CDR1 MNHNS and CDR2 SASEGT. The CDR3 is made up of 15 amino acids. Vbeta (60) and Jbeta (13) primers were used in the PCR. Assay: immunoSEQ multiplex PCR; the TCRdb copy retains only in-frame clones and omits some. In the table there are about 94,000 clones, about 80% of which are singletons. With regard to this clone: Its cognate antigen is unknown.

The specimen was PBMCs. The chain carries TRBV6-1 and TRBJ2-5; TRBD2 matches 8 bases. This receptor was obtained from a male donor in good health and CMV-seronegative. Here the CDR3 reads CASSEAPGGQETQYF. CDR3 bases: TGTGCCAGCAGTGAAGCCCCGGGGGGGCAAGAGACCCAGTACTTC.